What follows is one TCR beta chain and its context. No antigen is known for it. Trimming cost V 6 bases and J 3 bases, with 14 bases left between them. The CDR3 consists of 14 residues. Germline V gives CDR1 SEHNR, CDR2 FQNEAQ (reference sequence). The time point is: sample taken at primary tumor resection. Unsorted samples of tumor, nontumor lung or frozen PBMC had their whole RNA sequenced. The entry originates in a study of spatial heterogeneity in lung cancer. Study information: Across the raw uncorrected reads, a unique TCR and UMI combination was observed, on average, more than ten times. General study results and limits: Tumor mutation counts were tracked by expanded intratumoral alpha and beta TCR counts.

TCRdb recomputed calls from the 5' RACE reads with MiXCR, one row per CDR3 protein. The sample shows some 10,000 distinct CDR3 sequences, about 13% of them seen only once. The TCR comes from a male donor with early-stage non-small cell lung cancer. The rearrangement links TRBV7-9 to TRBJ1-1; D remains ambiguous. The specimen was lung tumor tissue, collected at surgery. CDR3 region: CASRKKTKDTEAFF. DNA for the CDR3: TGTGCCAGCAGGAAAAAAACGAAGGACACTGAAGCTTTCTTT.